This is a list of T cell receptor beta chains from one sample in a study of beta chain features in type 1 diabetes. Assay used: immunoSEQ multiplex PCR; TCRdb lists only in-frame clones, some missing. The sample has 970,000 or so clones, roughly 15% seen once. Sequencing was carried out using naive CD4+ T cells from blood. The source of these receptors is a woman between 18 and 29 years old in good health. Each CDR3 is given with its conserved first and last residue.

v_gene	CDR3aa
TRBV10-3	CAISDREETQYF
TRBV5-6	CASSEGRPGYEQYF
TRBV19	CATTVAGGPGETQYF
TRBV28	CASLSRGNQPQHF
TRBV9	CASSTGTAQETQYF
TRBV7-2	CASSPSRPSYEQYF
TRBV29-1	CSASSYNEQFF
TRBV28	CASSPRAETQYF
TRBV6-4	CASREGQRTGELFF
TRBV27	CASSFRDRAEKLFF
TRBV19	CASSIWRRGSYNEQFF
TRBV12-5	CAITGLKPLHF
TRBV19	CASSIPARENYGYTF
TRBV5-6	CASSRGHEQYF
TRBV15	CATSRGKGASEQFF
TRBV2	CASSGSGNIQYF
TRBV5-6	CASSLGQGTGYTF
TRBV7-2	CASSSSLTQYF
TRBV7-2	CASSLVGQPSTDTQYF
TRBV6-5	CASSSTAAGANVLTF
TRBV11-2	CASSTNLGESGANVLTF
TRBV18	CASSPAGTGGYEQYF
TRBV7-2	CASRQSGAMGQPQHF
TRBV18	CASSPQAVSNYNEQFF
TRBV6-6	CASSGLAYNEQFF
TRBV7-9	CASSFIGVNTEAFF
TRBV7-2	CASSQVTGLSKPNVLTF
TRBV5-4	CASSRAAEAFF